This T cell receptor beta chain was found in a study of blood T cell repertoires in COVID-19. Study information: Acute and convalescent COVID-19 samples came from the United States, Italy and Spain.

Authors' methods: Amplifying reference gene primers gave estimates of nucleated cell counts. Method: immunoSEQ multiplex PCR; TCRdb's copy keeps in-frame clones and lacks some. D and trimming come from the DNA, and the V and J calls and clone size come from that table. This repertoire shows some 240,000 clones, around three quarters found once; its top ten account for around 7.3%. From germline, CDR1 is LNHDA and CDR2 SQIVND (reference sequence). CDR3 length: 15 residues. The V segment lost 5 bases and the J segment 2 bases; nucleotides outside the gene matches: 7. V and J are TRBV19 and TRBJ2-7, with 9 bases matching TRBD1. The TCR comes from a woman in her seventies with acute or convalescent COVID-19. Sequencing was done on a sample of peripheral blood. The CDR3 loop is CASSESGQGPYEQYV. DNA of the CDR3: TGTGCCAGTAGTGAGTCCGGACAGGGGCCCTACGAGCAGTACGTC.